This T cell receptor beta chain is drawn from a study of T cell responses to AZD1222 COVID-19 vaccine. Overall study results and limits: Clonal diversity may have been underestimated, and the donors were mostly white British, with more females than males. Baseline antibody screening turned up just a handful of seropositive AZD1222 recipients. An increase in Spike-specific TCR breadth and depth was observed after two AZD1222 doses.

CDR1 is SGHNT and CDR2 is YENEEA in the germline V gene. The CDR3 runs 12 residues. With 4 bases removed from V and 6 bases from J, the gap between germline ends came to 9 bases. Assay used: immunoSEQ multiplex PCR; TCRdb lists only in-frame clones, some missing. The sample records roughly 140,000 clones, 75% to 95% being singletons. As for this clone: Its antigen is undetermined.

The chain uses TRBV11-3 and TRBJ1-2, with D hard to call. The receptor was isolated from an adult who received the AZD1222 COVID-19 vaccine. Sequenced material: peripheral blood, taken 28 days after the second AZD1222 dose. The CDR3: CASSSGADGYTF. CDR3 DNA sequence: TGTGCCAGCAGCTCTGGAGCCGATGGCTACACCTTC.